Below, 25 T cell receptor beta chains from the same sample are listed, as sequenced in a study of T cell repertoires in cytomegalovirus infection. TCRdb reprocessed the reads via MiXCR and lists one record per CDR3 protein. The sample carries 680,000 or so distinct CDR3 sequences, less than 40% recorded once. The material sequenced was PBMCs. The receptors originated from a human donor in good health (CMV status not recorded). Some clones in this sample may be carry-over from other donors' samples.

This clonotype occurred many times. The chain joins TRBV7-2 to TRBJ2-5, with D unresolved. The CDR3 has 12 residues. V was clipped by 5 bases and J by 4 bases, with 8 bases between them. CDR1 SGHTA and CDR2 FQGNSA come from the germline V gene. CDR3 DNA sequence: TGTGCCAGCAGCCCCCTCTTAGAGACCCAGTACTTC. This gives the protein CASSPLLETQYF.

The chain carries TRBV6-8 and TRBJ1-3; TRBD1 is a possible D gene (5 bases). The length of the CDR3 is 19 residues. The V gene's germline CDR1 is MNHGY and CDR2 SAAAGT. The V and J ends lost 7 bases and 0 bases respectively, with 25 bases between them. The CDR3 DNA is TGTGCCAGCACCCGGATAAGTCCAGGGAGCAGTGCCTCTGGAAACACCATATATTTT. This codes for CASTRISPGSSASGNTIYF.

This clonotype has ten or more counts. V and J are TRBV7-2 and TRBJ2-7; TRBD1 matches 7 bases. CDR1 is SGHTA, CDR2 FQGNSA, per germline. The CDR3 sequence is 14 residues long. V lost 5 bases and J lost 2; bases outside the gene matches: 6. Here the CDR3 reads CASSADRWPYEQYF. For the CDR3, the DNA is TGTGCCAGCAGCGCGGACAGGTGGCCCTACGAGCAGTACTTC.

This clonotype has only one observation. The germline gene is not matched at one end of the junction; a read error may be the cause. The V and J genes are TRBV9 and TRBJ1-1; D ambiguous. Germline V gene data show CDR1 as SGDLS and CDR2 as YYNGEE. The CDR3 runs to 12 residues. CDR3 bases: TGTTCCAGCAGCGTGTCGAACACTGAAGCTTTCTTT. Its protein product is CSSSVSNTEAFF.

This clonotype was detected only a few times. V usage is TRBV7-8 and J usage is TRBJ2-7; D not resolved. Germline V lookup: CDR1 SGHVS, CDR2 FQNEAQ. CDR3 size: 14 residues. With 5 bases removed from V and 1 base from J, the gap between germline ends came to 12 bases. The CDR3 reads CASSNLGISYEQYF. The CDR3 coding sequence is TGTGCCAGCAGCAACCTCGGCATTTCCTACGAGCAGTACTTC.

Concerning this clonotype: This may be a read error, as it is one base from a much larger clone. This chain joins TRBV7-2 and TRBJ2-2; 12 positions match TRBD2. Germline V gene sequence: CDR1 SGHTA, CDR2 FQGNSA. The CDR3 runs 18 residues. The CDR3 region has the DNA TGTCCCAGCAGCCAAGAACTAGCGGGAGGCCCTCTCACCGGGGAGCTGTTTTTT. It yields the protein CPSSQELAGGPLTGELFF.

This clonotype has just a few counts. The rearrangement links TRBV10-3 to TRBJ2-2; 12 bases are a match to TRBD1. The length of the CDR3 is 15 residues. With 10 bases clipped from V and 2 bases from J, the junction kept 5 bases outside the gene matches. Germline assignment: CDR1 ENHRY and CDR2 SYGVKD. The CDR3 DNA sequence: TGTGCCACCGGGACAGGGGGCGCAAACACCGGGGAGCTGTTTTTT. This encodes CATGTGGANTGELFF.

The rearrangement uses TRBV12-3 or TRBV12-4 and TRBJ1-5; D possibly corresponds to TRBD1 (5 bases). The CDR3 is made up of 16 amino acids. The ends were cut back, 1 base at V and 4 bases at J, with 14 bases in the middle. The CDR3 region is CASSLGRGLGNQPQHF. CDR3 bases: TGTGCCAGCAGTTTAGGGAGGGGCCTGGGGAATCAGCCCCAGCATTTT.

The CDR3 reads CASSLWSGGKETQYF. The CDR3 coding sequence is TGTGCCAGCAGTTTATGGTCGGGCGGCAAAGAGACCCAGTACTTC. This chain uses TRBV28 with TRBJ2-5; D is undetermined. Germline loops: CDR1 MDHEN, CDR2 SYDVKM. CDR3 length equals 15 residues. The V gene lost 0 bases and the J gene lost 3 bases, with 11 bases spanning the gap.

This clonotype was counted a few times. The V call is TRBV11-3, the J call TRBJ2-3; 7 positions agree with TRBD1. The CDR3 is 15 residues long. The germline CDR1 and CDR2 sequences are SGHNT and YENEEA. V dropped 5 bases and J dropped 4; count of bases not matched to a gene: 9. The CDR3 sequence: CASSSFSTGADTQYF. As DNA, the CDR3 is TGTGCCAGCAGCAGTTTTAGTACAGGGGCAGATACGCAGTATTTT.

The CDR3 loop is CASSMYRAGLSPLHF. DNA of the CDR3: TGTGCCAGCAGTATGTACAGGGCCGGTCTATCACCCCTCCACTTT. This chain uses TRBV28 with TRBJ1-6; possible D gene TRBD1, 6 bases. Trimming removed 5 bases from V and 10 bases from J, with 18 bases in between. The CDR3 is 15 residues long. Germline CDR1 is MDHEN and CDR2 is SYDVKM.

The rearrangement joins TRBV28 to TRBJ2-3; 9 nucleotides match TRBD1. CDR1 is MDHEN, CDR2 SYDVKM, per germline. This CDR3 is built from 16 residues. V lost 4 bases to trimming and J lost 4 bases; unmatched junction nucleotides: 9. CDR3 residues: CASSSRDRVHADTQYF. CDR3 nucleotide sequence: TGTGCCAGCAGTTCCCGGGACAGGGTCCACGCAGATACGCAGTATTTT.

Ten or more counts support this clonotype. The gene calls are TRBV10-3 and TRBJ2-2; D not resolved. The CDR3 loop spans 12 amino acids. V lost 6 bases and J lost 7, with 9 bases in between. In germline, CDR1 is ENHRY, CDR2 SYGVKD. CDR3 region: CAIRTHVGELFF. The CDR3 nucleotides are TGTGCCATCAGGACTCACGTCGGGGAGCTGTTTTTT.

This chain joins TRBV24-1 and TRBJ2-1; a weak D match, TRBD2 (6 bases). This CDR3 comprises 12 residues. Trimming left V 3 bases short and J 7 bases short, with 6 bases between. The germline gives CDR1 KGHDR, CDR2 SFDVKD. CDR3 DNA: TGTGCCACCAGTGATGGGGGGAATGAGCAGTTCTTC. Its translation is CATSDGGNEQFF.

Comment on this clonotype: A much larger clonotype is one base distant, so this may be a read error. The chain is built from TRBV7-3 and TRBJ2-7; tentatively, D is TRBD2 (7 bases). Germline assignment: CDR1 SGHTA and CDR2 FQGTGA. Trimming left V 3 bases short and J 4 bases short, with 19 bases between. This CDR3 spans 16 amino acids. DNA of the CDR3: TGTGCCAGCAGCTTGCGGGAAGGGGGGGCGCGGTACGAGCAGTACTTC. Its protein product is CASSLREGGARYEQYF.

In DNA, the CDR3 is TGTGCCAGCAGTTCAGACAGGGGGCTAGTGGCTTATGGCTACACCTTC. Translating it yields CASSSDRGLVAYGYTF. The chain employs TRBV28 and TRBJ1-2, with 10 nucleotides matching TRBD1. The CDR3 loop spans 16 amino acids. The J segment lost 5 bases and the V segment lost 4 bases, leaving 10 bases of the junction unmatched. Germline assignment: CDR1 MDHEN and CDR2 SYDVKM.

This chain joins TRBV28 and TRBJ1-2, with unresolved D. Trimming pared 4 bases from V and 2 bases from J, leaving 11 bases between. This CDR3 is 14 amino acids long. The V gene's germline CDR1 is MDHEN and CDR2 SYDVKM. Here the CDR3 DNA reads TGTGCCAGCAGTTATGGAACCGTAAACTATGGCTACACCTTC. Its translation: CASSYGTVNYGYTF.

CDR3 nucleotides: TGTGCCAGCAGCTTAGCCTTTTTTGTAGGGGATGAGCAGTACTTC. Translated: CASSLAFFVGDEQYF. V usage is TRBV7-2 and J usage is TRBJ2-7; a weak D match, TRBD1 (5 bases). From germline, CDR1 is SGHTA and CDR2 FQGNSA. This CDR3 is built from 15 residues. Trimming shortened V by 0 bases and J by 7 bases, and 16 bases separated the two germline ends.

The J gene is TRBJ2-1, the V gene TRBV15; 15 positions agree with TRBD2. Trimming at V came to 2 bases and at J to 5 bases, leaving 10 bases not matched to a gene. The CDR3 totals 19 residues. Germline CDR1 reads LNHNV; CDR2 reads YYDKDF (reference sequence). CDR3 nucleotide sequence: TGTGCCACCAGCAGATTAGGACTAGCGGGAGGGCCGATTAACAATGAGCAGTTCTTC. Its translation is CATSRLGLAGGPINNEQFF.

This clonotype showed up many times. V gene TRBV7-8 combines with J gene TRBJ1-3; D is uncertain. From germline, CDR1 is SGHVS and CDR2 FQNEAQ. The CDR3 is made up of 15 amino acids. Trimming stripped 3 bases from V and 3 bases from J, with 12 bases between. CDR3 sequence: CASSLGMLYGNTIYF. The CDR3, as DNA: TGTGCCAGCAGCTTGGGGATGCTTTATGGAAACACCATATATTTT.

The chain couples TRBV29-1 to TRBJ2-7; no reliable D call. The CDR3 length is 14 residues. The germline CDR1 and CDR2 sequences are SQVTM and ANQGSEA. V shed 6 bases and J shed 3 bases, with 18 bases lying between them. As DNA, the CDR3 is TGCAGCGTATTGGGCGTCCGGAAAGGCTACGAGCAGTACTTC. It codes for CSVLGVRKGYEQYF.

The chain is built from TRBV28 and TRBJ2-7; D perhaps matches TRBD2 (6 bases). Trimming left V 6 bases short and J 2 bases short, with 20 bases between. Germline values: CDR1 MDHEN, CDR2 SYDVKM. The CDR3 spans 16 residues. The CDR3 DNA reads TGTGCCAGCAGCCCCGCCCTGAGGCGGGAAACCTACGAGCAGTACTTC. Translated: CASSPALRRETYEQYF. Filled out from reference TRBV28 and TRBJ2-7, the complete variable domain reads DVKVTQSSRYLVKRTGEKVFLECVQDMDHENMFWYRQDPGLGLRLIYFSYDVKMKEKGDIPEGYSVSREKKERFSLILESASTNQTSMYLCASSPALRRETYEQYFGPGTRLTVT.

Of note for this clonotype: A much larger clone sits a single nucleotide away, making a read error possible. The gene calls are TRBV7-2 and TRBJ2-1; 9 positions match TRBD2. This CDR3 has 20 residues. Germline CDR1 reads SGHTA; CDR2 reads FQGNSA. Written as DNA, the CDR3 is TGTGGCAGCAGCTTGAAGACTAGCGGAACGGGGATGGGCTCCTACAATGAGCAGTTCTTC. It is translated as CGSSLKTSGTGMGSYNEQFF.

This clonotype was seen only a few times. J is TRBJ2-5 and V is TRBV29-1, with D maybe TRBD2 (6 bases). Germline lookup yields CDR1 SQVTM and CDR2 ANQGSEA. The CDR3 contains 14 residues. Trimming took off 4 bases at V and 5 bases at J, with 17 bases between the two ends. CDR3 nucleotides: TGCAGCGTTGCCGCTTCTTGGGGGGTGGAGACCCAGTACTTC. It encodes CSVAASWGVETQYF. The full variable domain, rest sourced from reference TRBV29-1 and TRBJ2-5, is SAVISQKPSRDICQRGTSLTIQCQVDSQVTMMFWYRQQPGQSLTLIATANQGSEATYESGFVIDKFPISRPNLTFSTLTVSNMSPEDSSIYLCSVAASWGVETQYFGPGTRLLVL.

This clonotype has just a few counts. CDR3 loop: CASSLMVHLQETQYF. The DNA of the CDR3 is TGTGCCAGCAGCTTAATGGTCCACCTACAAGAGACCCAGTACTTC. The chain employs TRBV11-2 and TRBJ2-5; no reliable D call. Per germline, CDR1 SGHAT and CDR2 FQNNGV. V shed 2 bases and J shed 2 bases, with 12 bases lying between them. There are 15 residues in the CDR3.